The 4 T cell receptor beta chains below were found in one sample sequenced in a study. TCRdb re-derived calls from the RT-PCR reads in MiXCR, one entry per CDR3 protein. The sample lists hundreds of thousands of distinct CDR3 sequences; 13% to 15% were seen once. The sequencing sample was made of memory CD4+ T cells from blood. These receptors were collected from a female donor in good health, serving as a healthy control.

In its sample, this clonotype was seen many times. The rearrangement links TRBV7-2 to TRBJ2-1; no clear D. The V end lost 3 bases, the J end lost 5 bases, and 8 bases lay between the germline ends. There are 13 residues in the CDR3. Per the germline V gene, CDR1 is SGHTA and CDR2 is FQGNSA. The CDR3 DNA reads as TGTGCCAGCAGCTTGGACCCCAACAATGAGCAGTTCTTC. Its protein is CASSLDPNNEQFF. Drawing the rest from reference TRBV7-2 and TRBJ2-1, the complete variable domain is GAGVSQSPSNKVTEKGKDVELRCDPISGHTALYWYRQSLGQGLEFLIYFQGNSAPDKSGLPSDRFSAERTGGSVSTLTIQRTQQEDSAVYLCASSLDPNNEQFFGPGTRLTVL.

This clonotype was seen a single time. V is TRBV7-7 and J is TRBJ2-3, with TRBD2 as a possible D gene (7 bases). The V end lost 0 bases, the J end lost 6 bases, and 13 bases lay between the germline ends. CDR1 is SSHAT and CDR2 is FNYEAQ in the germline V gene (reference sequence). This CDR3 has 15 amino acids. The chain's CDR3 is CASSLAWGGADTQYF. CDR3 DNA: TGTGCCAGCAGCTTAGCCTGGGGGGGGGCCGATACGCAGTATTTT.

The chain carries TRBV3-1 and TRBJ1-2; D call uncertain. Germline CDR1 reads LGHDT; CDR2 reads YNNKEL (reference sequence). The V gene lost 4 bases and the J gene lost 9 bases, with 9 bases spanning the gap. This CDR3 has 11 amino acids. The CDR3 sequence is CASSLQGSYTF. CDR3 DNA: TGTGCCAGCAGCCTCCAAGGGAGCTACACCTTC.

In this sample, this clonotype turned up a few times. The chain links TRBV9 to TRBJ2-2; 8 nucleotides agree with TRBD1. Germline V CDR1 and CDR2: SGDLS, YYNGEE. This CDR3 spans 17 amino acids. The J segment lost 3 bases and the V segment lost 5 bases, leaving 12 bases of the junction unmatched. The CDR3 region has the DNA TGTGCCAGCAGTCGGGCAGGGGGCATGAGGGACACCGGGGAGCTGTTTTTT. Its translation: CASSRAGGMRDTGELFF. The full variable domain, in which reference TRBV9 and TRBJ2-2 provide the parts outside the CDR3, is DSGVTQTPKHLITATGQRVTLRCSPRSGDLSVYWYQQSLDQGLQFLIQYYNGEERAKGNILERFSAQQFPDLHSELNLSSLELGDSALYFCASSRAGGMRDTGELFFGEGSRLTVL.